Presented here are 9 T cell receptor beta chains from one specimen sequenced in a study of T-cell reconstitution after alpha-beta-depleted transplantation in children (dated by TCRdb to between 2015 and 2016). This specimen's time point label, per the study, means: day 60 (about 2 months) after transplantation. The treatment or condition label for this specimen denotes: allogeneic hematopoietic cell transplantation with graft depleted of TCRalphabeta T cells and CD19 B cells. Receptor amplification or capture employed PCR. The instrument given in TCRdb is Illumina HiSeq 2500. TCR libraries were prepared with molecular barcoding, using unique molecular identifiers to normalize TCRbeta repertoire quantification. The public reads were quality trimmed at Q25 with fastp and then assembled into clones with MiXCR by TCRdb, keeping productive beta chains. CDR3 protein sequences are deduplicated, and each keeps its most common genes and DNA. Across this sample there are about 98,000 distinct CDR3 sequences, with approximately 5.4% seen only once. Clones ranked in the top ten supply more than 5.5% of the sample.

The sequencing here drew on PBMCs, mostly from graft donor cells, taken 60 days after TCRalphabeta/CD19-depleted stem cell transplant. The receptors here all came from a female patient younger than 10 who had a stem cell transplant for Fanconi anemia, so the T cells may come from the graft donor.

This clonotype came up many times. The gene calls are TRBV20-1 and TRBJ2-4; 10 positions match TRBD2. Germline values: CDR1 DFQATT, CDR2 SNEGSKA (reference sequence). J gave up 0 bases and V 0 bases, and 14 bases lay outside the gene matches. CDR3 size: 20 residues. CDR3 DNA sequence: TGCAGTGCTAGAGATCACCCGGGACTAGCGAGATTGGGAGCCAAAAACATTCAGTACTTC. Amino acid sequence: CSARDHPGLARLGAKNIQYF.

The chain couples TRBV7-9 to TRBJ2-2; 10 bases map to TRBD2. There are 16 residues in the CDR3. Per germline, CDR1 SEHNR and CDR2 FQNEAQ (reference sequence). With V trimmed by 5 bases and J by 7 bases, 10 bases remained unmatched. The CDR3 sequence is CASSRLAGDSGGELFF. DNA for the CDR3: TGTGCCAGCAGCAGGCTAGCGGGAGATAGTGGCGGGGAGCTGTTTTTT.

Written as DNA, the CDR3 is TGTGCCAGCAGCCGACAGGGTACCGGGTACACCGGGGAGCTGTTTTTT. Encoded protein: CASSRQGTGYTGELFF. The V gene is TRBV7-3, the J gene TRBJ2-2, with 7 bases identical to TRBD1. The CDR3 loop spans 16 amino acids. The junction had 9 bases not matched to a gene; V was cut back by 5 bases and J by 3 bases. The germline V gene has CDR1 SGHTA and CDR2 FQGTGA.

The table lists this clonotype with many counts. The V call is TRBV12-3 or TRBV12-4, the J call TRBJ2-3, with a weak D call TRBD2 (6 bases). Trimming stripped 3 bases from V and 6 bases from J, with 10 bases between. The CDR3 extends over 13 amino acids. The CDR3 DNA is TGTGCCAGCAGTTTCGGGACTGGGGATACGCAGTATTTT. This translates into CASSFGTGDTQYF.

This clonotype was seen ten or more times. The chain recombines TRBV27 with TRBJ1-1; D gene ambiguous. Trimming removed 0 bases from V and 1 base from J, with 6 bases in between. The CDR3 runs 14 residues. Germline CDR1 MNHEY, CDR2 SMNVEV (reference sequence). CDR3 region: CASSLSQANTEAFF. The CDR3 DNA is TGTGCCAGCAGTTTATCTCAGGCGAACACTGAAGCTTTCTTT.

This clonotype occurred many times. The chain employs TRBV12-3 or TRBV12-4 and TRBJ1-6; the D gene is possibly TRBD1 (5 bases). V was cut by 5 bases and J by 6 bases, with 14 bases left in between. This CDR3 is built from 15 residues. The CDR3 reads CASSPVAGRNSPLHF. For the CDR3, the DNA is TGTGCCAGCAGTCCAGTTGCAGGGCGTAATTCACCCCTCCACTTT.

This clonotype showed up many times. The rearrangement links TRBV29-1 to TRBJ2-3, with TRBD1 identical over 10 bases. The CDR3 covers 13 residues. Germline trimming cut 7 bases from V and 4 bases from J; bases unmatched to any gene: 5. The germline V gene has CDR1 SQVTM and CDR2 ANQGSEA. The CDR3 region has the DNA TGCAGCGAGAGGACAGGGGGGGCAGATACGCAGTATTTT. Amino acid sequence: CSERTGGADTQYF.

This clonotype was detected only a few times. The chain recombines TRBV5-1 with TRBJ2-1; TRBD2 agrees at 15 bases. Trimming took 5 bases from V and 9 from J; bases not matched to a gene: 3. The CDR3 has 14 residues. The germline V gene encodes CDR1 SGHRS and CDR2 YFSETQ. CDR3 sequence: CASSGTSGRFEQFF. In DNA, the CDR3 is TGCGCCAGCAGTGGGACTAGCGGGAGGTTTGAGCAGTTCTTC. The variable domain in full, with the rest retrieved from reference TRBV5-1 and TRBJ2-1, is KAGVTQTPRYLIKTRGQQVTLSCSPISGHRSVSWYQQTPGQGLQFLFEYFSETQRNKGNFPGRFSGRQFSNSRSEMNVSTLELGDSALYLCASSGTSGRFEQFFGPGTRLTVL.

In its sample, this clonotype was seen many times. At one of its ends the junction is not consistent with the germline gene, which may arise from a read error. The chain has TRBV2 and TRBJ2-5; tentative D call: TRBD1 (5 bases). This CDR3 is 15 amino acids long. Germline V lookup: CDR1 SNHLY, CDR2 FYNNEI. For the CDR3, the DNA is TGTGCCAGCAGTGAACTCTCCTTAAGTTCGGGCAGGGTGGACTTC. Translation gives CASSELSLSSGRVDF.